This T cell receptor beta chain was profiled in a study of human T cells and chemical hapten exposure. About the study: Small pooled library volume differences mainly caused per-sample TCR yield variation.

Unfractionated whole blood was the source from which total RNA was extracted. V lost 6 bases and J 7 bases, leaving 25 bases between the germline ends. CDR3 length: 16 amino acids. The V gene's germline CDR1 is MNHEY and CDR2 SMNVEV (reference sequence). In the library, unique molecular identifiers were attached to individual cDNA molecules. TCRdb called the 5' RACE reads again in MiXCR, with one record for every CDR3 protein. The table shows about 120,000 distinct CDR3 sequences, with roughly a fifth occurring only once. About this clonotype itself: The antigen remains unidentified.

Study conclusions and caveats: Sensitization with DPC brought no change to TCRs above 1 in 1000 in frequency.

The receptor was isolated from a human donor in good health. V usage is TRBV27 and J usage is TRBJ2-7, with D maybe TRBD2 (5 bases). The chain's CDR3 is CASSPERQPPVWEQYF. CDR3 sequence (DNA): TGTGCCAGCAGCCCCGAGCGGCAACCCCCTGTCTGGGAGCAGTACTTC.